Here is one T cell receptor (beta chain) with its context. Its antigen remains unidentified. Missing from this donor's record is the CMV serostatus. This sample is drawn from a study of cytomegalovirus exposure and HLA in healthy donors. CDR1 is SQVTM and CDR2 is ANQGSEA in the germline V gene. This CDR3 is built from 13 residues. Germline trimming cut 0 bases from V and 8 bases from J; bases unmatched to any gene: 5. Study-wide findings and caveats: About 87% or about 30% of the time was how often most TCR beta V segments were productive, according to an earlier analysis.

13 Jbeta primers and 60 Vbeta primers were used for the PCR. Sequenced by immunoSEQ multiplex PCR; TCRdb stores in-frame clones only, minus some. The sample has about 89,000 clones; less than 70% are singletons. The TCR comes from a human donor in good health. The chain is built from TRBV29-1 and TRBJ1-1, with TRBD1 identical over 8 bases. Source material: PBMCs. CDR3 nucleotides: TGCAGCGTTGAAGATACCAGGGGGCAAGAAGCTTTCTTT. Translating it yields CSVEDTRGQEAFF. Together with reference TRBV29-1 and TRBJ1-1, the CDR3 gives the full variable domain: SAVISQKPSRDICQRGTSLTIQCQVDSQVTMMFWYRQQPGQSLTLIATANQGSEATYESGFVIDKFPISRPNLTFSTLTVSNMSPEDSSIYLCSVEDTRGQEAFFGQGTRLTVV.